These 18 T cell receptor beta chains were sequenced from one sample in a study of tumor and adjacent non-tumor tissue in lung cancer. The template was RNA from unsorted bulk tissue. A modified ARM-PCR protocol with three rounds of nested PCR amplified TCRbeta. TCRdb re-called the multiplex PCR reads through MiXCR, storing one row per CDR3 protein. The sample contains more than 70,000 distinct CDR3 sequences, around two thirds of which appear only once. Material for sequencing was lung tumor tissue. The receptors originated from an older man with non-small cell lung cancer.

The sample holds many counts of this clonotype. The V and J genes are TRBV5-1 and TRBJ2-5; 7 bases fit TRBD2. V was pared by 2 bases and J by 1 base, with 5 bases of the junction left unmatched. This CDR3 region has 15 residues. Germline values: CDR1 SGHRS, CDR2 YFSETQ. CDR3 DNA: TGCGCCAGCAGCTTAAGTGGCGGGGGCCAAGAGACCCAGTACTTC. Protein product: CASSLSGGGQETQYF.

In regard to this clonotype: A read error is possible here, since a much larger clone lies one base away. J is TRBJ1-5 and V is TRBV6-6; 9 bases map to TRBD1. Germline CDR1 reads MNHNY; CDR2 reads SVGAGI (reference sequence). The CDR3 runs 15 residues. The chain's CDR3 is CVSSYRDRANQPQHF. DNA for the CDR3: TGTGTCAGCAGTTACAGGGACAGGGCGAATCAGCCCCAGCATTTT.

The chain has TRBV6-6 and TRBJ2-7; D gene ambiguous. V lost 0 bases, J lost 6 bases, and 15 bases lay in between. CDR1 MNHNY and CDR2 SVGAGI come from the germline V gene (reference sequence). This CDR3 region has 15 residues. The DNA of the CDR3 is TGTGCCAGCAGTTACTCGAGTGGTTGGGGTATCGAGCAGTACTTC. This translates into CASSYSSGWGIEQYF.

This clonotype was detected a few times. This chain links TRBV11-2 with TRBJ1-4; no definite D call. The CDR3 runs 12 residues. Germline V gene data show CDR1 as SGHAT and CDR2 as FQNNGV. Trimming shortened V by 8 bases and J by 7 bases, and 11 bases separated the two germline ends. This CDR3 reads CASYGQVEKLFF. The CDR3 DNA reads as TGTGCCAGCTACGGCCAGGTTGAAAAACTGTTTTTT.

This clonotype was seen just once. In this CDR3 the conserved last residue, phenylalanine or tryptophan, is missing, so a read error is likely. The limits of the CDR3 on the DNA are not certain, so only TCRdb's listed CDR3 is given. The chain recombines TRBV11-2 with TRBJ2-2; no DNA check was done on the table's D call, TRBD1. The CDR3 spans 13 residues, counting both ends. In germline, CDR1 is SGHAT, CDR2 FQNNGV. CDR3 region: CASSLGGSGELCL.

The count of this clonotype is one. This chain connects TRBV6-5 to TRBJ2-2, with 13 bases fitting TRBD2. V lost 7 bases to trimming and J lost 9 bases; unmatched junction nucleotides: 14. The length of the CDR3 is 17 residues. Germline CDR1 and CDR2: MNHEY and SVGAGI. In DNA form, the CDR3 reads TGTGCCAGCAATTTTGGACTAGCGGGGGTTCATACCCGGGAGCTGTTTTTT. Protein product: CASNFGLAGVHTRELFF.

This clonotype has a handful of counts. The chain links TRBV11-2 to TRBJ2-7; either TRBD1 or TRBD2 may supply D (6 bases each). The ends were cut back, 5 bases at V and 5 bases at J, with 19 bases in the middle. This CDR3 is 15 amino acids long. Looked up from germline, CDR1 is SGHAT and CDR2 is FQNNGV. This chain's CDR3 is CASSKLAGAWDEQYF. In DNA, the CDR3 is TGTGCCAGCAGCAAACTAGCAGGGGCGTGGGACGAGCAGTACTTC.

The chain couples TRBV5-1 to TRBJ2-2, with D hard to call. There are 14 residues in the CDR3. Per the germline V gene, CDR1 is SGHRS and CDR2 is YFSETQ. V shed 1 base and J shed 7 bases, with 11 bases lying between them. CDR3 loop: CASSLTARGGELFF. CDR3 in DNA: TGCGCCAGCAGCTTGACCGCTCGAGGCGGGGAGCTGTTTTTT.

This sequence joins TRBV6-1 and TRBJ2-1; 14 bases fit TRBD2. The CDR3 length is 22 residues. CDR1 and CDR2 (germline): MNHNS, SASEGT. V trimming: 5 bases; J trimming: 8 bases; junction bases outside the gene matches: 26. The CDR3 DNA reads TGTGCCAGCAGTTTAAAAATGTCGAGCAGGACCGGGACTAGCGGGAGTTCATATGAGCAGTTCTTC. This codes for CASSLKMSSRTGTSGSSYEQFF.

The V gene is TRBV5-1, the J gene TRBJ2-1; TRBD2 matches 14 bases. V trimming: 2 bases; J trimming: 9 bases; junction bases outside the gene matches: 7. The germline CDR1 and CDR2 sequences are SGHRS and YFSETQ. The CDR3 spans 16 residues. The CDR3 coding sequence is TGCGCCAGCAGCTTTGCCGGGACTAGCGGGAGCGGTGAGCAGTTCTTC. This translates into CASSFAGTSGSGEQFF.

Comments on this clonotype: Its ends do not fully match the called genes, so a read error is possible. V is TRBV11-1 and J is TRBJ2-6; a weak D match, TRBD2 (5 bases). Germline lookup yields CDR1 SGHAT and CDR2 FQDESV (reference sequence). The CDR3 has 15 residues. CDR3 loop: CASKLARAESNVLTF. For the CDR3, the DNA is TGTGCCAGCAAGTTAGCGAGGGCAGAAAGTAACGTCCTAACTTTC.

This chain links TRBV28 with TRBJ2-1, with TRBD2 matching 9 bases. CDR3 length: 15 residues. The trim removed 6 bases at V and 7 bases at J, leaving 10 bases unmatched. Per germline, CDR1 MDHEN and CDR2 SYDVKM. The CDR3 bases are TGTGCCAGCAGGTTCCCGGGACTAGCCCCTAATGAGCAGTTCTTC. Translation gives CASRFPGLAPNEQFF.

V usage is TRBV10-3 and J usage is TRBJ2-7; tentatively, D is TRBD2 (6 bases). The CDR3 has 12 amino acids. Germline V lookup: CDR1 ENHRY, CDR2 SYGVKD. CDR3 sequence (DNA): TGTAGCACCGGGACTTGGGTCTACGAGCAGTACTTC. Amino acids: CSTGTWVYEQYF.

For this clonotype: Since a much larger clone is just one base distant, this may be a read error. This chain joins TRBV12-3 or TRBV12-4 and TRBJ1-1, with D uncertain. The CDR3 runs to 13 residues. V was cut by 5 bases and J by 8 bases, with 15 bases left in between. DNA of the CDR3: TGTGCCAGCAGTCTCATAGGTGCGGGAGAAGCTTTCTTT. It encodes CASSLIGAGEAFF.

Concerning this clonotype: This could be a read error, since a much larger clone is one nucleotide away. This sequence joins TRBV12-3 or TRBV12-4 and TRBJ2-1; D ambiguous. V dropped 1 base and J dropped 9 bases, with 10 bases sitting between them. The CDR3 has 13 amino acids. Written as DNA, the CDR3 is TGTGCCAGCAGTTTAGGCCAGATAAGTGAGCAGTTCTTC. Amino acids: CASSLGQISEQFF.

Note on this clonotype: A much larger clone differs by one base, so this may be a read error. The chain recombines TRBV5-1 with TRBJ2-7; 11 bases are shared with TRBD2. CDR3 length: 17 amino acids. The germline gives CDR1 SGHRS, CDR2 YFSETQ. The CDR3 nucleotides are TGCGTCAGCAGCCTGCCTCTTACTAGCGGGGGAATAGAAGAGCAGTACTTC. Protein: CVSSLPLTSGGIEEQYF.

This clonotype was seen only a few times. The rearrangement joins TRBV10-1 to TRBJ2-1; D possibly matches TRBD1 or TRBD2 (5 bases each). Trimming shortened V by 2 bases and J by 10 bases, and 15 bases separated the two germline ends. The CDR3 is 14 amino acids. The germline gives CDR1 WNHNN, CDR2 SYGVQD (reference sequence). CDR3 in amino acids: CASSEAIRGREQFF. CDR3 bases: TGCGCCAGCAGTGAGGCAATCCGGGGACGCGAGCAGTTCTTC.

As regards this clonotype: This clone may be a read error of a much larger clone one base away. The chain uses TRBV10-3 and TRBJ1-6; TRBD1 aligns across 9 bases. The CDR3 length is 12 residues. Germline V lookup: CDR1 ENHRY, CDR2 SYGVKD. CDR3 residues: CTTGQGNSPLHF. The CDR3 DNA follows: TGTACCACAGGACAGGGGAATTCACCCCTCCACTTT.